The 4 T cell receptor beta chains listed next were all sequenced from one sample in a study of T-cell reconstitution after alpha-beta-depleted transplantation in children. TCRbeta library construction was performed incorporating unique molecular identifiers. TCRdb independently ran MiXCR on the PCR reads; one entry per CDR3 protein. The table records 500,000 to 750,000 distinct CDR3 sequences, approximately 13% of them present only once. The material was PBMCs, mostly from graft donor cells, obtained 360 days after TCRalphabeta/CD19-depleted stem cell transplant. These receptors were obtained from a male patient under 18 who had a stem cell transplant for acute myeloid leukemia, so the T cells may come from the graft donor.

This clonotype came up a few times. The CDR3 loop reads CASSEFAGYNEQFF. CDR3 DNA sequence: TGTGCCAGCAGTGAATTTGCAGGGTACAATGAGCAGTTCTTC. The V gene is TRBV25-1, the J gene TRBJ2-1; tentatively, D is TRBD1 (5 bases). Germline assignment: CDR1 MGHDK and CDR2 SYGVNS. CDR3 size: 14 residues. V gave up 1 base and J gave up 4 bases, with 8 bases separating them.

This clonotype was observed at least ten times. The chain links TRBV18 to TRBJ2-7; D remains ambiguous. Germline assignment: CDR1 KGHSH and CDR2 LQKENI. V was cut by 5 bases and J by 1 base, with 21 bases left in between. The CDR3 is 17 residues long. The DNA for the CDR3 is TGTGCCAGCTCAATTCGGGTCAGCTCGACTGTTTCCTACGAGCAGTACTTC. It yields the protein CASSIRVSSTVSYEQYF. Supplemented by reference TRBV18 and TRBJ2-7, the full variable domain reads NAGVMQNPRHLVRRRGQEARLRCSPMKGHSHVYWYRQLPEEGLKFMVYLQKENIIDESGMPKERFSAEFPKEGPSILRIQQVVRGDSAAYFCASSIRVSSTVSYEQYFGPGTRLTVT.

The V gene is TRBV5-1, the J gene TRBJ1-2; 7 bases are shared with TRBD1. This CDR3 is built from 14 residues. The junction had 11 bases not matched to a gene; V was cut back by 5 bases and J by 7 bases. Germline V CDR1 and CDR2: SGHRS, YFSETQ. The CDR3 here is CASRKTGAEAGYTF. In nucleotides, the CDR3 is TGCGCCAGCAGGAAAACAGGGGCGGAAGCTGGCTACACCTTC.

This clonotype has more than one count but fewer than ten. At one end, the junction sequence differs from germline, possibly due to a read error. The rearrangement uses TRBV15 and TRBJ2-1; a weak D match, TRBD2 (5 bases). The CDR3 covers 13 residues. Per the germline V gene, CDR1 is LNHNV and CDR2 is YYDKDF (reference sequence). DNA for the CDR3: TGTGCCACCAGCAGAGATAGAGGGCGCATTCGGGTCTTC. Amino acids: CATSRDRGRIRVF.